This T cell receptor beta chain was found in a study of blood T cell repertoires in COVID-19. In its sample, this clone was seen once. The method was immunoSEQ multiplex PCR; TCRdb's version includes in-frame clones alone and lacks a portion of them. The table lists hundreds of thousands of clones, less than 90% of them singletons. From germline, CDR1 is SEHNR and CDR2 FQNEAQ (reference sequence). The CDR3 loop spans 13 amino acids. The V gene lost 5 bases and the J gene lost 8 bases, with 13 bases spanning the gap. The source is a woman aged 50 to 65 who had recovered from COVID-19. This chain joins TRBV7-9 and TRBJ2-1; D possibly corresponds to TRBD2 (5 bases). Sequencing was done on a sample of PBMCs or T cells enriched from blood (not recorded which). The CDR3 DNA follows: TGTGCCAGCAGCCCGAACGCGGGCCATGAGCAGTTCTTC. Encoded protein: CASSPNAGHEQFF.